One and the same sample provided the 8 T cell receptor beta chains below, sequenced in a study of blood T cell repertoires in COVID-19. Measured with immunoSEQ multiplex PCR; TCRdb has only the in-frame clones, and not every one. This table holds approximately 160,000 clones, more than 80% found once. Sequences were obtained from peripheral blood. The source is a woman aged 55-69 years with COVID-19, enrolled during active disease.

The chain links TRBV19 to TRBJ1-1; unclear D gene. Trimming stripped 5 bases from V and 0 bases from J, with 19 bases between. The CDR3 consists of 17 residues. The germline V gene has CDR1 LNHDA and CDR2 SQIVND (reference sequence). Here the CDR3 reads CASSHQSGIWMNTEAFF. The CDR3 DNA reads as TGTGCCAGTAGTCATCAATCGGGGATCTGGATGAACACTGAAGCTTTCTTT. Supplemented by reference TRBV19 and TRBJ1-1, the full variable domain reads DGGITQSPKYLFRKEGQNVTLSCEQNLNHDAMYWYRQDPGQGLRLIYYSQIVNDFQKGDIAEGYSVSREKKESFPLTVTSAQKNPTAFYLCASSHQSGIWMNTEAFFGQGTRLTVV.

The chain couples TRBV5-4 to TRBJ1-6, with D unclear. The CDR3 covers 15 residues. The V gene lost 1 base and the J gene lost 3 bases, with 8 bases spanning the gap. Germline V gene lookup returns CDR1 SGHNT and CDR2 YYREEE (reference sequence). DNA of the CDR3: TGTGCCAGCAGCTTGATCGGGTACTATAATTCACCCCTCCACTTT. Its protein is CASSLIGYYNSPLHF.

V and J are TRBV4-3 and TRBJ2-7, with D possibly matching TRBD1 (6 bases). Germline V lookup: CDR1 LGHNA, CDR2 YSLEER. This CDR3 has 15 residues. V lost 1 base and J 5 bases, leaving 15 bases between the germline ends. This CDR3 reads CASSQGGGRGHEQYF. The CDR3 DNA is TGCGCCAGCAGCCAAGGCGGCGGCAGGGGCCACGAGCAGTACTTC.

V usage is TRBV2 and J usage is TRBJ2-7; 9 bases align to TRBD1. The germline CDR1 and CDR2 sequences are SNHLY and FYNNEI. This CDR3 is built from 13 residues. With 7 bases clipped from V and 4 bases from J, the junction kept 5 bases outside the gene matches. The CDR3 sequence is CASNQGTGYEQYF. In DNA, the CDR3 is TGTGCCAGCAATCAAGGGACAGGGTACGAGCAGTACTTC.

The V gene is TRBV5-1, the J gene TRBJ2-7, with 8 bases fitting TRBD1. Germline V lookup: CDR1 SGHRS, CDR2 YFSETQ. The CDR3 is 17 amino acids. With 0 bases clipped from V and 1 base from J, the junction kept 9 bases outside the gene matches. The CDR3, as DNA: TGCGCCAGCAGCTTGGCACCGGCGACAGGGGCTTCCTACGAGCAGTACTTC. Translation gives CASSLAPATGASYEQYF.

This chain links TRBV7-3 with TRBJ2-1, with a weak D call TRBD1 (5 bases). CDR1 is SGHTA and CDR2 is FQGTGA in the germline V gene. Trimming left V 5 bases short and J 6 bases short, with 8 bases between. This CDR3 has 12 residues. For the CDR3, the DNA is TGTGCCAGCAGCACTCAGGGCAATGAGCAGTTCTTC. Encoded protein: CASSTQGNEQFF. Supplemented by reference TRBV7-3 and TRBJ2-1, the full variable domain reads GAGVSQTPSNKVTEKGKYVELRCDPISGHTALYWYRQSLGQGPEFLIYFQGTGAADDSGLPNDRFFAVRPEGSVSTLKIQRTERGDSAVYLCASSTQGNEQFFGPGTRLTVL.

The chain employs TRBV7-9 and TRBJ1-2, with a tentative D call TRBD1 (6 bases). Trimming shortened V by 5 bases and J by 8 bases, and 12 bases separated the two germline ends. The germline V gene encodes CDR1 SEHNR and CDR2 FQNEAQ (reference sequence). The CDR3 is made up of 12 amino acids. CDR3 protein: CASSPQGEGYTF. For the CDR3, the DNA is TGTGCCAGCAGCCCACAGGGAGAGGGCTACACCTTC.

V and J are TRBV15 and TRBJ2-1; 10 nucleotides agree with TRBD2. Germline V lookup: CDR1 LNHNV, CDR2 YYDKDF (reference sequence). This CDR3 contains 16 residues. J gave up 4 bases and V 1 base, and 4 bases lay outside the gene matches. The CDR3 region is CATSRGSSGGYNEQFF. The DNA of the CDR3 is TGTGCCACCAGCAGAGGGTCTAGCGGGGGTTACAATGAGCAGTTCTTC.